This section outlines one T cell receptor beta chain sequence together with its context. The data belong to a study of blood T cell repertoires in COVID-19. Original methodology: By means of reference gene primer amplification, nucleated cell counts were estimated. Here immunoSEQ multiplex PCR was the method, and the copy in TCRdb shows in-frame clones only, minus some. That table supplies the V and J calls and clone size; D and trimming were determined from the DNA. The data show 70,000 to 85,000 clones, about 89% seen once. The clonotype originates from a woman aged 60 to 75 with acute or convalescent COVID-19. The sample was peripheral blood.

CDR3 bases: TGTGCCAGCACCGAACAGCCGAACACTGAAGCTTTCTTT. Its translation: CASTEQPNTEAFF. The chain has TRBV14 and TRBJ1-1; unclear D gene. Germline V gene lookup returns CDR1 SGHDN and CDR2 FVKESK. The ends were cut back, 7 bases at V and 1 base at J, with 10 bases in the middle. This CDR3 comprises 13 residues.